The T cell receptor beta chain under discussion was sequenced for a study of cytomegalovirus exposure and HLA in healthy donors. Study-wide background: The early release's HLA-typed donors yielded tens of millions of unique TCRs.

Study observations and caveats: Cytomegalovirus association was listed for under 200 TCR beta chains. Other equally common chains were less clonally expanded than HLA-associated TCR beta chains, a later analysis showed. A link between a missense DCLRE1C variant and TCR beta V- and J-gene trimming emerged from a later analysis.

PCR was performed using 60 Vbeta and 13 Jbeta primers. The assay was immunoSEQ multiplex PCR, and TCRdb's table has in-frame clones only and misses some. Of 150,000 to 200,000 clones listed, over 60% are singletons. V lost 4 bases and J 4 bases, leaving 12 bases between the germline ends. The CDR3 totals 14 residues. Germline V gene data show CDR1 as SGDLS and CDR2 as YYNGEE. Concerning this clone: Its target is not known.

The chain recombines TRBV9 with TRBJ1-3; TRBD1 might be the D (6 bases). The sequenced sample was PBMCs. The sequence derives from a woman between 40 and 55 years old in good health and CMV-seronegative. CDR3 nucleotides: TGTGCCAGCAGCCCCGGGACAAGCGGAAACACCATATATTTT. Its translation is CASSPGTSGNTIYF.